This section outlines one T cell receptor (beta chain) sequence together with its context. The record originates from a study of blood T cell repertoires in COVID-19. Study as a whole: COVID-19 samples from acute and convalescent phases originated in the United States, Italy and Spain. Sample material is recorded as cDNA or gDNA derived from T cells, B-cell-depleted T cells, or PBMCs.

This CDR3 contains 15 residues. V gave up 1 base and J gave up 7 bases; unmatched junction bases: 4. The germline V gene encodes CDR1 LGHNA and CDR2 YSLEER. Original handling: Nucleated cell counts were estimated from reference gene primer amplification. The protocol was immunoSEQ multiplex PCR, while the TCRdb copy is restricted to in-frame clones and leaves out a portion. V and J calls and clone size come straight from that table; D and trimming were deduced from the DNA. The table shows tens of thousands of clones, with about 91% occurring only once. This chain uses TRBV4-3 with TRBJ1-6; 7 positions agree with TRBD1. Material: peripheral blood. This clonotype was sampled from an elderly woman with acute or convalescent COVID-19. The CDR3 region is CASSQATGFNSPLHF. For the CDR3, the DNA is TGCGCCAGCAGCCAAGCGACAGGGTTCAATTCACCCCTCCACTTT.